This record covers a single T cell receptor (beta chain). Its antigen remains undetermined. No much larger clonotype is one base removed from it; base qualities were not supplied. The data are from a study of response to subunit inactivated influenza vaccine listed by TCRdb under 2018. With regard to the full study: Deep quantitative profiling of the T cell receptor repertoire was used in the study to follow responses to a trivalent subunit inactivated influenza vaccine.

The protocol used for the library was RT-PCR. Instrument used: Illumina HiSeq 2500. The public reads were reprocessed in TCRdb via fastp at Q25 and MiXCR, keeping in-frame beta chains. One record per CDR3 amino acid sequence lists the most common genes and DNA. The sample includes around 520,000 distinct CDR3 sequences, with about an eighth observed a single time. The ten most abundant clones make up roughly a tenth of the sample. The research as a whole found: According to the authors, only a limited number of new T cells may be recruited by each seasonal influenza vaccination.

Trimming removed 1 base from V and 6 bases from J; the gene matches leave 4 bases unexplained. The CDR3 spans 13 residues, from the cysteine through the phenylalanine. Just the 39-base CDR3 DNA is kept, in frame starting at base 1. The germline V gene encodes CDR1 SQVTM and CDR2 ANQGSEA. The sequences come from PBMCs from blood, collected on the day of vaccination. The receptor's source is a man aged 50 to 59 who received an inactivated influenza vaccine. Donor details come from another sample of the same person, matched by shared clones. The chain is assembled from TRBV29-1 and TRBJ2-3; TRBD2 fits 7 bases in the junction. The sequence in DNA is TGCAGCGTTGAAGGTGCGGGAGTTGATACGCAGTATTTT. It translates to CSVEGAGVDTQYF.